This entry lists 29 T cell receptor beta chains sequenced from one sample in a study of immune heterogeneity within non-small cell lung tumors. TCR beta CDR3 regions came from multiplex PCR with 32 forward V and 13 reverse J primers. TCRdb redid the calling of the multiplex PCR reads with MiXCR, one entry per CDR3 protein. This sample has over 8,500 distinct CDR3 sequences, with 25% to 30% found just once. For each sample, template was around 0.55 ug of bulk tumor genomic DNA. Several biopsies per primary tumor were taken during surgery, spaced as far apart as possible. Each patient presented with untreated, newly diagnosed non-small cell lung cancer and received curative surgery. The sequencing sample was made of lung tumor tissue. The receptors were sampled from a middle-aged man with non-small cell lung cancer.

In its sample, this clonotype was seen a few times. The rearrangement joins TRBV10-2 to TRBJ1-3, with TRBD1 matching over 12 bases. The CDR3 spans 18 residues. V shed 8 bases and J 0 bases; nucleotides not matched to a gene: 11. CDR1 WSHSY and CDR2 SAAADI come from the germline V gene. The DNA for the CDR3 is TGCGCCAGCCAGGGACAGGGGGCCAAAGAGAGCTCTGGAAACACCATATATTTT. Translating gives CASQGQGAKESSGNTIYF.

This clonotype was counted a single time. The gene calls are TRBV4-2 and TRBJ2-1; 7 positions agree with TRBD1. Trimming cost V 3 bases and J 6 bases; bases outside gene matches: 11. Germline values: CDR1 LGHNA, CDR2 YNFKEQ. The CDR3 consists of 16 residues. CDR3 DNA sequence: TGTGCCAGCAGCCAGATAGGTGGATCAGGGGGCAATGAGCAGTTCTTC. Protein: CASSQIGGSGGNEQFF.

This sequence joins TRBV11-2 and TRBJ2-3; possibly TRBD1 for D (5 bases). V shed 9 bases and J shed 2 bases, with 21 bases lying between them. The length of the CDR3 is 16 residues. The germline CDR1 and CDR2 sequences are SGHAT and FQNNGV. The DNA for the CDR3 is TGTGCCAGAAGTTATGGCTTCATAGGGGCCACAGATACGCAGTATTTT. It specifies CARSYGFIGATDTQYF.

The table lists this clonotype with many counts. The chain uses TRBV20-1 and TRBJ1-1; perhaps TRBD1 as D (5 bases). V lost 4 bases and J lost 3, with 9 bases in between. Germline CDR1 reads DFQATT; CDR2 reads SNEGSKA (reference sequence). The CDR3 is 12 amino acids. The CDR3 reads CSANRGDTEAFF. CDR3 DNA sequence: TGCAGTGCTAATCGGGGGGACACTGAAGCTTTCTTT.

By sample fraction, this clonotype is medium-sized. This chain joins TRBV28 and TRBJ1-6, with a weak D call TRBD1 (6 bases). Per the germline V gene, CDR1 is MDHEN and CDR2 is SYDVKM. V was clipped by 3 bases and J by 5 bases, with 14 bases between them. The CDR3 has 16 amino acids. Written as DNA, the CDR3 is TGTGCCAGCAGTTTTTCGGGGGGCGAGGATAATTCACCCCTCCACTTT. Encoded protein: CASSFSGGEDNSPLHF. Full variable domain (remainder filled in from reference TRBV28 and TRBJ1-6): DVKVTQSSRYLVKRTGEKVFLECVQDMDHENMFWYRQDPGLGLRLIYFSYDVKMKEKGDIPEGYSVSREKKERFSLILESASTNQTSMYLCASSFSGGEDNSPLHFGNGTRLTVT.

The V call is TRBV7-9, the J call TRBJ2-5; 9 positions agree with TRBD2. With V trimmed by 2 bases and J by 5 bases, 18 bases remained unmatched. Looked up from germline, CDR1 is SEHNR and CDR2 is FQNEAQ (reference sequence). The CDR3 totals 19 residues. The CDR3: CASSLISWLAGGFGETQYF. For the CDR3, the DNA is TGTGCCAGCAGCTTAATTTCGTGGCTGGCGGGAGGGTTCGGGGAGACCCAGTACTTC.

For this clonotype: The junction and the germline gene differ at one end; a read error may be behind it. V usage is TRBV6-2 or TRBV6-3 and J usage is TRBJ1-1; no firm D call. The CDR3 contains 15 residues. Germline CDR1 and CDR2: MNHEY and SVGEGT. The CDR3 is CASSPTFTGNIEAFF. The CDR3 nucleotides are TGTGCCAGCAGCCCCACTTTCACGGGGAACATTGAAGCTTTCTTT.

V and J are TRBV5-1 and TRBJ2-1; 10 bases map to TRBD2. The J segment lost 8 bases and the V segment lost 2 bases, leaving 13 bases of the junction unmatched. CDR1 and CDR2 (germline): SGHRS, YFSETQ. The CDR3 consists of 17 residues. CDR3 nucleotides: TGCGCCAGCAGCTTTAATCCTAGCGGGAGAGTCAACGATGAGCAGTTCTTC. It yields the protein CASSFNPSGRVNDEQFF. The whole variable domain, filled in from reference TRBV5-1 and TRBJ2-1, reads KAGVTQTPRYLIKTRGQQVTLSCSPISGHRSVSWYQQTPGQGLQFLFEYFSETQRNKGNFPGRFSGRQFSNSRSEMNVSTLELGDSALYLCASSFNPSGRVNDEQFFGPGTRLTVL.

This clonotype was counted between two and nine times. The chain uses TRBV5-1 and TRBJ2-3; 13 bases align to TRBD2. Germline trimming cut 4 bases from V and 5 bases from J; bases unmatched to any gene: 4. Germline V gene sequence: CDR1 SGHRS, CDR2 YFSETQ. This CDR3 contains 15 residues. CDR3 DNA sequence: TGCGCCAGCAGCCGGACTAGCGGGGGAGTAGATACGCAGTATTTT. Its translation is CASSRTSGGVDTQYF.

J is TRBJ2-5 and V is TRBV2; TRBD1 is a possible D gene (5 bases). Germline CDR1 is SNHLY and CDR2 is FYNNEI. CDR3 length: 13 amino acids. Trimming took off 3 bases at V and 5 bases at J, with 10 bases between the two ends. The CDR3 loop is CASSEAAGETQYF. As DNA, the CDR3 is TGTGCCAGCAGTGAGGCGGCAGGGGAGACCCAGTACTTC.

Only a few counts were recorded for this clonotype. This rearrangement joins TRBV5-1 to TRBJ2-1; D possibly corresponds to TRBD2 (5 bases). Germline assignment: CDR1 SGHRS and CDR2 YFSETQ. The CDR3 runs 13 residues. Trimming stripped 2 bases from V and 7 bases from J, with 10 bases between. As DNA, the CDR3 is TGCGCCAGCAGCTTCCGACCGGGGAATGAGCAGTTCTTC. As protein: CASSFRPGNEQFF. Using reference TRBV5-1 and TRBJ2-1 for the parts outside the CDR3, the full variable domain is KAGVTQTPRYLIKTRGQQVTLSCSPISGHRSVSWYQQTPGQGLQFLFEYFSETQRNKGNFPGRFSGRQFSNSRSEMNVSTLELGDSALYLCASSFRPGNEQFFGPGTRLTVL.

In the case of this clonotype: Since a much larger clone is just one base distant, this may be a read error. The conserved phenylalanine or tryptophan normally closing the CDR3 is absent here, so this likely arose from a read error. Here the CDR3 reads CASSPPDRGNEKLFV. CDR3 DNA: TGTGCCAGCAGTCCCCCAGACAGAGGAAATGAAAAACTGTTTGTT. The chain is built from TRBV28 and TRBJ1-4; D may be TRBD1 (5 bases). Looked up from germline, CDR1 is MDHEN and CDR2 is SYDVKM. Trimming left V 5 bases short and J 5 bases short, with 15 bases between. The CDR3 has 15 amino acids.

This clonotype counts as medium-sized. The chain employs TRBV12-3 or TRBV12-4 and TRBJ2-3; 7 nucleotides agree with TRBD2. There are 19 residues in the CDR3. Losses at the gene ends were 3 bases for V and 0 bases for J; bases not matched to a gene: 15. Here the CDR3 reads CASSFPASGHITSTDTQYF. The CDR3, as DNA: TGTGCCAGCAGTTTTCCGGCTAGCGGCCACATTACTAGCACAGATACGCAGTATTTT.

This clonotype has only a few counts. This chain links TRBV28 with TRBJ1-3, with D unclear. Germline V lookup: CDR1 MDHEN, CDR2 SYDVKM. This CDR3 has 15 amino acids. Trimming shortened V by 5 bases and J by 0 bases, and 11 bases separated the two germline ends. CDR3 protein: CASSAVSFSGNTIYF. Here the CDR3 DNA reads TGTGCCAGCAGTGCAGTGTCCTTCTCTGGAAACACCATATATTTT.

With regard to this clonotype: It may be a read error: a sequence one base away is much more abundant. V gene TRBV4-1 combines with J gene TRBJ2-1, with 13 bases fitting TRBD2. Germline loops: CDR1 MGHRA, CDR2 YSYEKL. The CDR3 runs 16 residues. CDR3 nucleotide sequence: TGCGCCAACAGCGCTGCCAGGACTAGCGGGAGCAATGAGCAGTTCTTC. Protein: CANSAARTSGSNEQFF.

This clonotype was found a few times. A read error may produce the germline difference seen at one junction end. The rearrangement joins TRBV5-1 to TRBJ1-4; D is undetermined. The CDR3 extends over 13 amino acids. The germline V gene encodes CDR1 SGHRS and CDR2 YFSETQ. The CDR3 here is CASSLDTNEKLFF. CDR3 DNA: TGCGCCAGCAGTTTGGACACTAATGAAAAACTGTTTTTT.

On this clonotype: The junction shows a germline mismatch at one end, possibly a read error. V usage is TRBV7-7 and J usage is TRBJ2-3; 7 nucleotides line up with TRBD1. Germline values: CDR1 SSHAT, CDR2 FNYEAQ (reference sequence). This CDR3 has 16 residues. The CDR3 DNA reads TGTGCCATCAGCCTAGGTTTGGACAGGAACACAGATACGCAGTATTTT. Translating gives CAISLGLDRNTDTQYF.

The gene calls are TRBV5-6 and TRBJ1-1; 11 nucleotides agree with TRBD1. The CDR3 has 12 amino acids. Germline V lookup: CDR1 SGHDT, CDR2 YYEEEE. The J segment lost 9 bases and the V segment lost 4 bases, leaving 2 bases of the junction unmatched. The CDR3 here is CASSRTGGQAFF. CDR3 DNA: TGTGCCAGCAGCAGGACAGGGGGCCAAGCTTTCTTT.

To note about this clonotype: A much larger clone lies a single base off, so this may be a read error. The chain combines TRBV2 with TRBJ2-1, with D uncertain. The CDR3 runs to 11 residues. The V end was cut by 8 bases, the J end by 7 bases, with 9 bases between. Germline V gene data show CDR1 as SNHLY and CDR2 as FYNNEI. CDR3 sequence: CASWWANEQFF. The CDR3 DNA sequence: TGTGCCAGCTGGTGGGCGAATGAGCAGTTCTTC.

The chain has TRBV5-1 and TRBJ1-4; tentatively, D is TRBD1 (5 bases). Germline CDR1 and CDR2: SGHRS and YFSETQ. This CDR3 spans 15 amino acids. Trimming pared 4 bases from V and 8 bases from J, leaving 18 bases between. In DNA, the CDR3 is TGCGCCAGCAGCCTAATAGGGGCAGCGAACGAAAAACTGTTTTTT. It specifies CASSLIGAANEKLFF. The variable domain in full, with the rest retrieved from reference TRBV5-1 and TRBJ1-4, is KAGVTQTPRYLIKTRGQQVTLSCSPISGHRSVSWYQQTPGQGLQFLFEYFSETQRNKGNFPGRFSGRQFSNSRSEMNVSTLELGDSALYLCASSLIGAANEKLFFGSGTQLSVL.

This clonotype was seen at least ten times. The chain combines TRBV16 with TRBJ1-5; 7 nucleotides match TRBD1. The CDR3 is 14 amino acids. The trim removed 4 bases at V and 7 bases at J, leaving 7 bases unmatched. The germline gives CDR1 KGHSY, CDR2 FQNENV. The DNA of the CDR3 is TGTGCCAGCAGCCGACAGGGAACGAGCCAGCCCCAGCATTTT. Translating gives CASSRQGTSQPQHF.

V gene TRBV18 combines with J gene TRBJ2-1, with 7 bases identical to TRBD2. Germline trimming cut 2 bases from V and 10 bases from J; bases unmatched to any gene: 2. CDR1 is KGHSH and CDR2 is LQKENI in the germline V gene. This CDR3 is 12 amino acids long. Here the CDR3 reads CASSPGLVEQFF. Here the CDR3 DNA reads TGTGCCAGCTCACCAGGACTAGTCGAGCAGTTCTTC. Full variable domain (missing parts from reference TRBV18 and TRBJ2-1): NAGVMQNPRHLVRRRGQEARLRCSPMKGHSHVYWYRQLPEEGLKFMVYLQKENIIDESGMPKERFSAEFPKEGPSILRIQQVVRGDSAAYFCASSPGLVEQFFGPGTRLTVL.

This clonotype appeared a single time. This clone may be a read error of a much larger clone one base away. The J gene is TRBJ2-1, the V gene TRBV12-3 or TRBV12-4; 8 nucleotides match TRBD2. The CDR3 is 13 residues long. The CDR3 is CDSSQSGGFEQFF. CDR3 nucleotide sequence: TGTGACAGCAGTCAGTCGGGGGGGTTTGAGCAGTTCTTC.

Points on this clonotype: Mismatch with germline at one junction end may stem from a read error. This chain uses TRBV2 with TRBJ2-2, with D maybe TRBD2 (5 bases). The CDR3 covers 14 residues. Germline-derived CDR1 and CDR2 are SNHLY and FYNNEI. The CDR3 loop reads CASTEGKNTGKLFF. CDR3 nucleotides: TGTGCCAGCACAGAGGGAAAGAACACCGGGAAGCTGTTTTTT. The entire variable domain, with the rest obtained from reference TRBV2 and TRBJ2-2, is as follows: EPEVTQTPSHQVTQMGQEVILRCVPISNHLYFYWYRQILGQKVEFLVSFYNNEISEKSEIFDDQFSVERPDGSNFTLKIRSTKLEDSAMYFCASTEGKNTGKLFFGEGSRLTVL.

This clonotype is judged medium-sized. The CDR3 region is CASQRNYGYTF. As DNA, the CDR3 is TGTGCCAGTCAACGTAACTATGGCTACACCTTC. The chain joins TRBV19 to TRBJ1-2, with D hard to call. From germline, CDR1 is LNHDA and CDR2 SQIVND (reference sequence). CDR3 size: 11 residues. The ends were cut back, 8 bases at V and 1 base at J, with 5 bases in the middle.

This clonotype was counted many times. The rearrangement joins TRBV11-3 to TRBJ2-7; TRBD1 matches 7 bases. Germline lookup yields CDR1 SGHNT and CDR2 YENEEA. CDR3 length: 13 amino acids. V was pared by 5 bases and J by 9 bases, with 10 bases of the junction left unmatched. CDR3 region: CASSQTTGAGQYF. In nucleotides, the CDR3 is TGTGCCAGCAGCCAGACAACAGGGGCGGGGCAGTACTTC. Looking up the rest from reference TRBV11-3 and TRBJ2-7 gives the full variable domain: EAGVVQSPRYKIIEKKQPVAFWCNPISGHNTLYWYLQNLGQGPELLIRYENEEAVDDSQLPKDRFSAERLKGVDSTLKIQPAELGDSAVYLCASSQTTGAGQYFGPGTRLTVT.

This clonotype was detected ten times or more. This chain links TRBV6-4 with TRBJ2-2, with 8 bases matching TRBD1. Germline V CDR1 and CDR2: MRHNA, SNTAGT. The CDR3 sequence is 15 residues long. J gave up 8 bases and V 6 bases, and 11 bases lay outside the gene matches. The CDR3 spells CASSPGQGGTGELFF. The CDR3 DNA reads as TGTGCCAGCAGCCCCGGACAGGGTGGCACGGGGGAGCTGTTTTTT.

This clonotype qualifies as medium-sized. The rearrangement links TRBV6-1 to TRBJ2-7; D gene unclear. The CDR3 loop spans 13 amino acids. V gave up 5 bases and J gave up 4 bases, with 12 bases separating them. From germline, CDR1 is MNHNS and CDR2 SASEGT. This chain's CDR3 is CASSNTEPYEQYF. CDR3 coding DNA: TGTGCCAGCAGTAATACAGAACCGTACGAGCAGTACTTC.

This clonotype was recorded at least ten times. The genes are TRBV30 and TRBJ1-4; the D gene is possibly TRBD1 (5 bases). Looked up from germline, CDR1 is GTSNPN and CDR2 is SVGIG (reference sequence). Between the trimmed V and J ends, which lost 3 bases and 3 bases, there was a span of 8 bases. The CDR3 totals 13 residues. Here the CDR3 reads CAWSGTSNEKLFF. In nucleotides, the CDR3 is TGTGCCTGGAGCGGGACTTCTAATGAAAAACTGTTTTTT.